This TCR beta chain was recorded in a study of identifying expanded T cells in peripheral blood. The study's findings and limits: Variance in clone template counts between roughly 2-week samples significantly increased with total template count across all healthy donors.

Method: immunoSEQ multiplex PCR; TCRdb's copy keeps in-frame clones and lacks some. The sample has about 100,000 clones, around nine tenths seen once. The V gene end was trimmed by 3 bases and the J gene end by 7 bases; junction bases not matched to a gene: 12. Germline CDR1 and CDR2: LGHNA and YSLEER. The CDR3 contains 16 residues. About this clone itself: Its antigen remains unknown.

V and J are TRBV4-3 and TRBJ2-1; TRBD1 matches at 7 bases. The receptor was isolated from a person between 18 and 75 years old in good health. Sequenced: blood. The CDR3 loop reads CASSHDRAPWLNEQFF. The CDR3 bases are TGCGCCAGCAGCCATGACAGGGCGCCGTGGTTGAATGAGCAGTTCTTC.